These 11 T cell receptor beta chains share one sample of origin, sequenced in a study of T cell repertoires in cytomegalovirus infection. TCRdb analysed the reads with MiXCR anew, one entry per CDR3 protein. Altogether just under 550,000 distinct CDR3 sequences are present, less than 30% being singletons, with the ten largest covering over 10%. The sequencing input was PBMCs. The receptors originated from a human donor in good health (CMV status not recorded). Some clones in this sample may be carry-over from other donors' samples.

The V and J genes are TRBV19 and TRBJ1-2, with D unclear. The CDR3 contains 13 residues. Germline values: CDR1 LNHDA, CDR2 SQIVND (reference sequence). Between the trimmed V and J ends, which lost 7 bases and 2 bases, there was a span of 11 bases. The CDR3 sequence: CASTPQLNYGYTF. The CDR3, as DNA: TGTGCCAGTACTCCTCAGTTAAACTATGGCTACACCTTC.

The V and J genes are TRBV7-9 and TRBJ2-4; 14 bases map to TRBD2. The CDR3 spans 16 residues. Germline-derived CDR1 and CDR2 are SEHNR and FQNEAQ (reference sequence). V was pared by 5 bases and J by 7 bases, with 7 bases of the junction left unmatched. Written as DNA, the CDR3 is TGTGCCAGCAGCCCCGGGACTAGCGGGAGAGGGAACATTCAGTACTTC. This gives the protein CASSPGTSGRGNIQYF.

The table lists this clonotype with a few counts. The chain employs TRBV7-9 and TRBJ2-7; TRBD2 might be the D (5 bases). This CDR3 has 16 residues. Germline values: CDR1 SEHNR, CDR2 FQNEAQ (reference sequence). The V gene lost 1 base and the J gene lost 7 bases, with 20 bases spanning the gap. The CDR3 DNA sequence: TGTGCCAGCAGCTTAGGTGGCGGGCTAGAGGTGGGGGAGCAGTACGTC. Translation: CASSLGGGLEVGEQYV.

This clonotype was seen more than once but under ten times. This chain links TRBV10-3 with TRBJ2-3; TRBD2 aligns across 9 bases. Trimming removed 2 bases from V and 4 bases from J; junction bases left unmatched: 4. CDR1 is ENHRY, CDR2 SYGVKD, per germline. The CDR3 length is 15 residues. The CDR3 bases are TGTGCCATCAGTGAGATGGCTAGCGGGGCAGATACGCAGTATTTT. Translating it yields CAISEMASGADTQYF.

CDR3 sequence: CASSSSRANYGYTF. Here the CDR3 DNA reads TGTGCCAGCAGTTCGTCCCGGGCCAACTATGGCTACACCTTC. The chain employs TRBV6-5 and TRBJ1-2; D gene unclear. Germline V gives CDR1 MNHEY, CDR2 SVGAGI. The V end lost 4 bases, the J end lost 2 bases, and 11 bases lay between the germline ends. The CDR3 totals 14 residues.

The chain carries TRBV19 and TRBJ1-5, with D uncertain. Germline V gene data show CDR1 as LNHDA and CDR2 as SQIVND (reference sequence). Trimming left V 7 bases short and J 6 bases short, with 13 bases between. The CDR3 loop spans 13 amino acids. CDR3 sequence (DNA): TGTGCCAGTACGGACTATGTCGGTCAGCCCCAGCATTTT. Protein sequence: CASTDYVGQPQHF. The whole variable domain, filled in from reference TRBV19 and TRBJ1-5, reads DGGITQSPKYLFRKEGQNVTLSCEQNLNHDAMYWYRQDPGQGLRLIYYSQIVNDFQKGDIAEGYSVSREKKESFPLTVTSAQKNPTAFYLCASTDYVGQPQHFGDGTRLSIL.

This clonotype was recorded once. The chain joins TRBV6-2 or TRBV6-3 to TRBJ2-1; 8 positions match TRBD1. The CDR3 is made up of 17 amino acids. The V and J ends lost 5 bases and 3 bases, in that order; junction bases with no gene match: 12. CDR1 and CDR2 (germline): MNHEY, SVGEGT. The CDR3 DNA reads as TGTGCCAGCAGTCCCCGCCCAGGGGGCCAAGGCTACAATGAGCAGTTCTTC. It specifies CASSPRPGGQGYNEQFF.

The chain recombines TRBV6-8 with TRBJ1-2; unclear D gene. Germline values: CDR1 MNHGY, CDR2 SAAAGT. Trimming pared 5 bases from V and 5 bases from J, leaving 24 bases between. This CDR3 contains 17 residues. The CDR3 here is CASSPESRGIVVYGYTF. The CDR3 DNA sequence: TGTGCCAGCAGTCCGGAGTCCCGGGGAATTGTTGTGTATGGCTACACCTTC.

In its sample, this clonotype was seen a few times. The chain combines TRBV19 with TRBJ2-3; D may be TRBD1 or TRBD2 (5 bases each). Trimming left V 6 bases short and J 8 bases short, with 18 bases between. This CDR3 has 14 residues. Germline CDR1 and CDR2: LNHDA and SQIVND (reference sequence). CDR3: CASSHSEGLVTQYF. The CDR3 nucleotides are TGTGCCAGTAGCCATTCTGAGGGGCTAGTTACGCAGTATTTT.

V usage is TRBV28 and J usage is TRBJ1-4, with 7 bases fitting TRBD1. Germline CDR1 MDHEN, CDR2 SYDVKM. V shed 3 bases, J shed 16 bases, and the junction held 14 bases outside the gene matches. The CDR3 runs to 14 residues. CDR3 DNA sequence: TGTGCCAGCAGTTTCTCGGCAGGGGGGGGACAAGGGTTTTTT. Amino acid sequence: CASSFSAGGGQGFF.

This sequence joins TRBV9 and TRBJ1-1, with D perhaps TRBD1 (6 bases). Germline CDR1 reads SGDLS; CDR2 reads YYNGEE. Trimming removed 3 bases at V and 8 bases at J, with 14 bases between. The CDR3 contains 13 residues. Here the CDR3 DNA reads TGTGCCAGCAGCGGTACAGGGAGAGGCGAAGCTTTCTTT. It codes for CASSGTGRGEAFF.